This T cell receptor beta chain was identified in a study of T cell responses to AZD1222 COVID-19 vaccine. Using immunoSEQ multiplex PCR, the repertoire was profiled, and TCRdb retains in-frame clones only, with some absent. This sample has under 150,000 clones, with approximately 88% found just once. The sample was peripheral blood, taken on day 0 of AZD1222 vaccination. The TCR comes from an adult in good health.

Here the CDR3 reads CASRGGWYYGYTF. The DNA of the CDR3 is TGTGCCAGCAGGGGTGGGTGGTACTATGGCTACACCTTC. The chain couples TRBV12-3 or TRBV12-4 to TRBJ1-2; D gene unclear. V gave up 6 bases and J gave up 3 bases, with 11 bases separating them. The CDR3 consists of 13 residues.